Following are 21 T cell receptor beta chains from one sample sequenced in a study of blood T cell repertoires in COVID-19. Generated by immunoSEQ multiplex PCR, the TCRdb table keeps only in-frame clones and is missing some. The repertoire includes about 120,000 clones, 82% of them detected once, and 7% to 9.5% sits in the top ten. Sequenced material: peripheral blood. The receptors were gathered from a man aged 70-80 years with active or convalescent COVID-19.

This chain links TRBV4-3 with TRBJ1-1; D is undetermined. Germline CDR1 LGHNA, CDR2 YSLEER. This CDR3 comprises 15 residues. Trimming stripped 1 base from V and 2 bases from J, with 11 bases between. DNA of the CDR3: TGCGCCAGCAGCCAAGGATACCGGTTCAACACTGAAGCTTTCTTT. Translation: CASSQGYRFNTEAFF.

The chain has TRBV3-1 (or the pseudogene TRBV3-2) and TRBJ2-7, with 9 bases aligning to TRBD1. This CDR3 spans 14 amino acids. The germline V gene encodes CDR1 LGHDT and CDR2 YNNKEL (reference sequence). The J segment lost 4 bases and the V segment lost 4 bases, leaving 5 bases of the junction unmatched. CDR3 protein: CASSPGQGNYEQYF. The CDR3 DNA reads as TGTGCCAGCAGCCCAGGACAGGGGAATTACGAGCAGTACTTC.

This chain's CDR3 is CASREGTGGGETQYF. DNA for the CDR3: TGTGCCAGCAGGGAAGGAACAGGGGGCGGAGAGACCCAGTACTTC. The V gene is TRBV7-8, the J gene TRBJ2-5; 9 nucleotides match TRBD1. This CDR3 spans 15 amino acids. Germline V CDR1 and CDR2: SGHVS, FQNEAQ. V lost 6 bases to trimming and J lost 4 bases; unmatched junction nucleotides: 9.

V and J are TRBV11-3 and TRBJ2-1; TRBD2 matches 12 bases. This CDR3 has 20 amino acids. Germline CDR1 reads SGHNT; CDR2 reads YENEEA. Unmatched junction bases numbered 13, after V lost 1 base and J lost 3 bases. The CDR3 spells CASSLGTGTSGRRGYNEQFF. In DNA, the CDR3 is TGTGCCAGCAGCTTAGGGACCGGGACTAGCGGGCGGAGGGGCTACAATGAGCAGTTCTTC.

This chain uses TRBV7-2 with TRBJ1-5, with D uncertain. Trimming cost V 3 bases and J 2 bases, with 14 bases left between them. CDR3 length equals 16 residues. Germline-derived CDR1 and CDR2 are SGHTA and FQGNSA. The CDR3 is CASSLYGRAGNQPQHF. The CDR3 DNA sequence: TGTGCCAGCAGCTTGTACGGGCGGGCGGGCAATCAGCCCCAGCATTTT.

This clone has more than one count but fewer than ten. The chain couples TRBV7-9 to TRBJ1-1; D is undetermined. The germline V and J ends were trimmed by 5 bases and 2 bases, with 3 bases remaining between them. The germline gives CDR1 SEHNR, CDR2 FQNEAQ (reference sequence). The CDR3 runs to 11 residues. The CDR3, as DNA: TGTGCCAGCAGCCAAAACACTGAAGCTTTCTTT. Translation: CASSQNTEAFF.

The J gene is TRBJ2-7, the V gene TRBV11-2; a weak D match, TRBD1 (6 bases). This CDR3 has 12 amino acids. Germline CDR1 reads SGHAT; CDR2 reads FQNNGV. V was cut by 5 bases and J by 4 bases, with 9 bases left in between. CDR3 sequence (DNA): TGTGCCAGCAGCCGCGGACAGTACGAGCAGTACTTC. It translates to CASSRGQYEQYF.

The table lists this clone with a few counts. The chain couples TRBV7-3 to TRBJ1-1, with a weak D call TRBD1 (6 bases). This CDR3 has 13 amino acids. Between the trimmed V and J ends, which lost 5 bases and 4 bases, there was a span of 11 bases. Germline CDR1 and CDR2: SGHTA and FQGTGA. The CDR3 DNA is TGTGCCAGCAGCATAAAACAGGGCACTGAAGCTTTCTTT. Amino acid sequence: CASSIKQGTEAFF.

The chain is built from TRBV6-2 or TRBV6-3 and TRBJ2-1, with TRBD2 matching 9 bases. Germline V gives CDR1 MNHEY, CDR2 SVGEGT. The CDR3 is 15 residues long. V shed 4 bases and J 5 bases; nucleotides not matched to a gene: 6. The CDR3 here is CASSLAGAPDNEQFF. The DNA for the CDR3 is TGTGCCAGCAGTTTAGCGGGGGCCCCGGACAATGAGCAGTTCTTC.

The chain combines TRBV28 with TRBJ2-7, with D perhaps matching TRBD2 (6 bases). Germline CDR1 reads MDHEN; CDR2 reads SYDVKM. V lost 6 bases and J 4 bases, leaving 19 bases between the germline ends. The CDR3 is 15 residues long. For the CDR3, the DNA is TGTGCCAGCAGCCTTAGCGGCTCGGAGGGGTACGAGCAGTACTTC. This sequence encodes CASSLSGSEGYEQYF.

The genes are TRBV12-1 and TRBJ2-2; TRBD2 is taken as the D call from the table, unchecked against the DNA. TRBV12-1 is tagged as a pseudogene. The CDR3 loop spans 17 amino acids. The CDR3 nucleotides read TGTGCCAGCAGCTCCGAGCGGGGGAGGGAGGTCCCCGGGGAGCTGTTTTTT. The encoded protein is CASSSERGREVPGELFF.

This clone was recorded a few times. V and J are TRBV9 and TRBJ2-2, with D possibly matching TRBD2 (7 bases). The germline V gene has CDR1 SGDLS and CDR2 YYNGEE. The CDR3 has 15 residues. V was shortened by 2 bases and J by 5 bases, with 13 bases between the two germline ends. CDR3 protein: CASSVGGRGTGELFF. CDR3 DNA: TGTGCCAGCAGCGTTGGAGGGAGGGGGACCGGGGAGCTGTTTTTT.

This clone was observed a few times. The chain uses TRBV19 and TRBJ2-1, with 8 bases that match TRBD2. This CDR3 region has 12 residues. Germline values: CDR1 LNHDA, CDR2 SQIVND (reference sequence). The J segment lost 6 bases and the V segment lost 10 bases, leaving 5 bases of the junction unmatched. CDR3 sequence: CATGLALNEQFF. CDR3 sequence (DNA): TGTGCCACAGGACTAGCTCTCAATGAGCAGTTCTTC.

This clone turned up a few times. The chain links TRBV11-3 to TRBJ2-7; unclear D gene. V lost 6 bases and J lost 6, with 21 bases in between. The CDR3 length is 15 residues. Per the germline V gene, CDR1 is SGHNT and CDR2 is YENEEA. CDR3 in amino acids: CASSALVQVTAEQYF. The CDR3 DNA sequence: TGTGCCAGCAGTGCCCTTGTCCAGGTAACGGCCGAGCAGTACTTC.

As for this clone: The junction differs from germline at one of its ends, possibly a read error. This sequence joins TRBV7-7 and TRBJ2-1; 14 positions agree with TRBD2. CDR3 length equals 15 residues. CDR1 is SSHAT and CDR2 is FNYEAQ in the germline V gene (reference sequence). CDR3 DNA sequence: TGTGCTAGCAGCGTGACTAGCGGGGGGGCCTATGAGCAGTTCTTC. The encoded protein is CASSVTSGGAYEQFF.

CDR3 sequence reads: CASSSAGVTGEQFF. In nucleotides, the CDR3 is TGTGCCAGCAGCTCCGCAGGCGTAACTGGTGAGCAGTTCTTC. The gene calls are TRBV11-2 and TRBJ2-1, with unresolved D. V was trimmed by 4 bases and J by 9 bases, leaving 16 bases between them. The CDR3 loop spans 14 amino acids. Germline V CDR1 and CDR2: SGHAT, FQNNGV.

The CDR3 nucleotides are TGTGCCAGTAGTATCGGGTGGCAGGGGGACTCTAGCAATCAGCCCCAGCATTTT. The encoded protein is CASSIGWQGDSSNQPQHF. This chain uses TRBV19 with TRBJ1-5; 7 nucleotides align to TRBD1. The V segment lost 3 bases and the J segment 0 bases; nucleotides outside the gene matches: 11. Germline V CDR1 and CDR2: LNHDA, SQIVND (reference sequence). The CDR3 consists of 18 residues.

The V gene is TRBV11-2, the J gene TRBJ1-6, with D perhaps TRBD1 (6 bases). The V end was cut by 3 bases, the J end by 7 bases, with 10 bases between. The CDR3 covers 14 residues. Germline V gene data show CDR1 as SGHAT and CDR2 as FQNNGV. The CDR3 is CASSFLRGNSPLHF. The CDR3 nucleotides are TGTGCCAGCAGCTTCCTCAGGGGCAATTCACCCCTCCACTTT.

V and J are TRBV18 and TRBJ2-2; TRBD1 might be the D (7 bases). Per germline, CDR1 KGHSH and CDR2 LQKENI. V was pared by 4 bases and J by 2 bases, with 11 bases between. CDR3 length: 15 amino acids. This CDR3 reads CASSRRDSNTGELFF. The CDR3, as DNA: TGTGCCAGCTCACGGAGGGACAGCAACACCGGGGAGCTGTTTTTT. Complete variable domain (other parts from reference TRBV18 and TRBJ2-2): NAGVMQNPRHLVRRRGQEARLRCSPMKGHSHVYWYRQLPEEGLKFMVYLQKENIIDESGMPKERFSAEFPKEGPSILRIQQVVRGDSAAYFCASSRRDSNTGELFFGEGSRLTVL.

V and J are TRBV19 and TRBJ1-6; D unresolved. Germline values: CDR1 LNHDA, CDR2 SQIVND (reference sequence). V was shortened by 5 bases and J by 0 bases, with 11 bases between the two germline ends. This CDR3 has 16 amino acids. CDR3 bases: TGTGCCAGTAGTCGCGGGTTGGGCTCCTATAATTCACCCCTCCACTTT. Translating gives CASSRGLGSYNSPLHF.

The CDR3 region has the DNA TGTGCCAGCAGTCGTCCGGGACAGGGGTCCTACGAGCAGTACTTC. It yields the protein CASSRPGQGSYEQYF. This rearrangement joins TRBV28 to TRBJ2-7, with 10 nucleotides matching TRBD1. The CDR3 has 15 amino acids. Unmatched junction bases numbered 5, after V lost 5 bases and J lost 1 base. CDR1 is MDHEN, CDR2 SYDVKM, per germline. Drawing the rest from reference TRBV28 and TRBJ2-7, the complete variable domain is DVKVTQSSRYLVKRTGEKVFLECVQDMDHENMFWYRQDPGLGLRLIYFSYDVKMKEKGDIPEGYSVSREKKERFSLILESASTNQTSMYLCASSRPGQGSYEQYFGPGTRLTVT.